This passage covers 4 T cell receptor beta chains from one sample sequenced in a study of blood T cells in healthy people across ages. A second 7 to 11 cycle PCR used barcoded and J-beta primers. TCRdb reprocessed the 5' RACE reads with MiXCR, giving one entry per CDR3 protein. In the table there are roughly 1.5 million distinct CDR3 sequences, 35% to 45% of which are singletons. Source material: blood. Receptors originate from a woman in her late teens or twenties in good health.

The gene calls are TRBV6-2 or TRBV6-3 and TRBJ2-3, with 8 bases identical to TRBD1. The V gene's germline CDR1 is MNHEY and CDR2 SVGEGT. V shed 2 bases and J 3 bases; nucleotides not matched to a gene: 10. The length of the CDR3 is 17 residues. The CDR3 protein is CASSYQSGTGVTDTQYF. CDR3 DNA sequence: TGTGCCAGCAGTTACCAGTCCGGGACAGGCGTGACAGATACGCAGTATTTT.

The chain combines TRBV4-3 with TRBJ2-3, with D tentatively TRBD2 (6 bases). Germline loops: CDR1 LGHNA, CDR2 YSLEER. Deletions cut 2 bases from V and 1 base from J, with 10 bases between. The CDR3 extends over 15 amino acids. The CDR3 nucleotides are TGCGCCAGCAGCCAATGGGCTAGCGGCACAGATACGCAGTATTTT. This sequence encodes CASSQWASGTDTQYF.

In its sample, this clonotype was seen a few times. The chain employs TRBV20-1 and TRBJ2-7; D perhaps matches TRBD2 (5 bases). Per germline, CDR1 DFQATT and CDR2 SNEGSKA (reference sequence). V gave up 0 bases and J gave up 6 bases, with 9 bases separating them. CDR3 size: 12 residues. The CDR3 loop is CSARDRGPEQYF. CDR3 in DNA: TGCAGTGCTAGAGATCGGGGTCCCGAGCAGTACTTC.

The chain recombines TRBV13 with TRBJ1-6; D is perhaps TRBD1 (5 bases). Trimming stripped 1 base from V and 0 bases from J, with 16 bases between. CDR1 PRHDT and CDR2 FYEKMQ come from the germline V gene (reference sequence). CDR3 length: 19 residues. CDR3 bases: TGTGCCAGCAGCTTAGACCGGGGCAGCGCGAGCTCCTATAATTCACCCCTCCACTTT. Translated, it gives CASSLDRGSASSYNSPLHF.